The T cell receptor (beta chain) described here comes from a study of CD8+ T cells in alopecia areata listed by TCRdb under 2018. Describing the broader study: Treated patients were enrolled in an open-label pilot trial of oral tofacitinib at 5 to 10 mg twice daily for moderate-to-severe alopecia areata. Patients stayed on tofacitinib for 6 to 18 months and then had 6 months of follow-up off drug so that delayed response and recurrence could be assessed. Disease severity in treated patients was measured with the SALT score, which quantifies the percentage of affected scalp surface area. High-throughput TCRbeta sequencing was used to examine T cell clonal expansion in alopecia areata in both the C3H/HeJ mouse model and human patients. Human TCRbeta sequencing covered scalp tissue and sorted CD4+ and CD8+ peripheral blood T cells from patchy and totalis/universalis alopecia areata patients and healthy controls. Biopsies were taken from tofacitinib-treated patients at baseline and at 4 and 24 weeks of treatment, and a later scalp biopsy was taken in several of the tofacitinib-treated patients. Clonality in the scalp was compared among normal scalp (n=4), patchy alopecia areata scalp (n=8), and alopecia totalis/universalis scalp (n=8). RNA came from the PAXgene miRNA kit for fixed scalp, the miRNeasy kit for PBMCs, and the RNeasy kit for mouse skin. Amplification of TCRbeta CDR3 regions was done by immunoSEQ multiplex PCR using 35 Vbeta forward primers and 13 Jbeta reverse primers. Broad study findings and their caveats: The treated cohort was small, with a single nonresponder, so links between baseline CD8+ expansion and response need larger studies. Higher clonality and more expanded CD8+ clones were observed in lesional scalp than in normal scalp, particularly in alopecia totalis/universalis, a finding suggestive of antigenic drive. Unlike mouse skin, where gammadelta T cells dominate, normal human skin contains resident alphabeta T cells that get sequenced too, which complicates analysis of the scalp TCR repertoire. Shared TCR sequences between patients were less evident than in mice, which may be partly attributable to HLA diversity in the patient population. With tofacitinib, both scalp clonality and the number of expanded CD8+ clones among the top 100 scalp clones went down significantly. During tofacitinib treatment, many expanded lesional clones stuck around in both scalp and blood, and this persistence may partly explain why relapse happens after treatment is stopped.

CDR1 and CDR2, per the germline V gene, are MDHEN and SYDVKM. V ends up 3 bases short and J 8 bases short, with an unmatched junction base count of 16. The CDR3 spans 17 residues, from the cysteine through the phenylalanine. The kept DNA is CDR3 alone, 51 bases in frame from the first base. The time point label here, explained by the study, means: around 4 weeks on oral tofacitinib. Taken with the paper, the label for treatment or condition translates to: oral pan-JAK inhibitor, 5-10 mg twice daily. From alopecia areata patients, peripheral blood was collected along with lesional scalp punch biopsies. PBMCs were isolated by density centrifugation and stained for CD3, CD4 and CD8, after which CD4+ and CD8+ T cells were sorted on a FACSAria. Library construction relied on the immunoSEQ multiplex PCR assay. RNA was extracted from all samples and reverse transcribed into cDNA, which served as template for TCR sequencing. SuperScript III was used for first-strand cDNA synthesis, primed with a 2:1 mix of oligo-dT and random hexamers. A synthetic immune receptor repertoire was used to gauge amplification bias, and whatever bias remained was removed computationally. The authors processed their data as follows. After raw reads were preprocessed to remove errors, the CDR3 was defined following IMGT conventions as running from the conserved cysteine to phenylalanine. Clonality was computed by normalizing Shannon entropy by log2 of the number of productive unique TCRs and subtracting the result from 1. Whether each scalp clone was CD4 or CD8 was inferred by checking scalp TCRbeta sequences against the CD4 and CD8 repertoires from sorted blood. Drawn from immuneACCESS, this table holds only the in-frame rearrangements with V and J called that TCRdb kept. Clones are partly lost; checked studies trace under half to an unresolved V gene and leave the rest unexplained. The V and J calls and the clone size are those of that table, but D and trimming were determined from the DNA. Recorded for this sample are 60,000 to 85,000 clones; around 30% of them occurred a single time. The top ten hold about 15% of the sample.

This clone turned up a few times. Its target antigen remains unknown. No quality values exist for individual bases; no much larger clone is one base distant. This material consisted of CD8+ T cells sorted from blood, taken at week 4, from a patient treated with tofacitinib. The chain employs TRBV28 and TRBJ2-4, and 7 junctional nucleotides match TRBD2. This receptor was identified in a human donor with alopecia areata. Here the CDR3 is given as CASSFIEQSGIMHIQYF. The DNA sequence follows: TGTGCCAGCAGTTTCATCGAACAGAGCGGGATTATGCACATTCAGTACTTC.